The clone carrying this TCR beta chain was seen once. What it binds is not known. This entry comes from a study of cytomegalovirus exposure and HLA in healthy donors. Generated by immunoSEQ multiplex PCR, the TCRdb table keeps only in-frame clones and is missing some. The table has under 200,000 clones, about 81% seen once. Study-wide findings and caveats: In vitro checks showed that three CMV-associated chains really do target CMV antigens.

The CDR3 contains 14 residues. Germline V lookup: CDR1 SGHTA, CDR2 FQGNSA. V gave up 4 bases and J gave up 1 base; unmatched junction bases: 2. Source material: PBMCs. This sequence was found in a young woman in good health and CMV-seronegative. This rearrangement joins TRBV7-2 to TRBJ2-7; 9 bases map to TRBD2. The CDR3 nucleotides are TGTGCCAGCAGCTCGACTAGCGGTTCCTACGAGCAGTACTTC. This translates into CASSSTSGSYEQYF.